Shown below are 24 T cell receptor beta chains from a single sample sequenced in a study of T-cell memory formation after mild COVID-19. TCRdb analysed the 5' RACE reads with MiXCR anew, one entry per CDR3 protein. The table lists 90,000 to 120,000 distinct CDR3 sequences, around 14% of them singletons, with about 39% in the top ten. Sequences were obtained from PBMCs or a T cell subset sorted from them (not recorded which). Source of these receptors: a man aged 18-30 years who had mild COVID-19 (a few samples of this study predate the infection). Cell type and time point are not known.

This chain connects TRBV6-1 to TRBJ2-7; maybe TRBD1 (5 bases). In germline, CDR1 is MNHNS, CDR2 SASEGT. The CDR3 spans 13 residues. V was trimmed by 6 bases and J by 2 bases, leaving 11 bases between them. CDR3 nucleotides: TGTGCCAGCAGCTTGACAGAAGCCTACGAGCAGTACGTC. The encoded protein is CASSLTEAYEQYV.

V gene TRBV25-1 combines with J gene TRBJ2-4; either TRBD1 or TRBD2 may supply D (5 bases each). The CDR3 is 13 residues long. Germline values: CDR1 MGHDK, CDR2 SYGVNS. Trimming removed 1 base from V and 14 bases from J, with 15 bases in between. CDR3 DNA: TGTGCCAGCAGTGAATGGGAGTGGAAAGGGGAGTACTTC. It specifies CASSEWEWKGEYF.

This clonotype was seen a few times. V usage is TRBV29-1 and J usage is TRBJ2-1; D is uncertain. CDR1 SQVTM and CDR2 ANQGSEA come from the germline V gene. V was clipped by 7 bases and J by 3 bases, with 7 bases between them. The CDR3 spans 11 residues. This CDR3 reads CSAYGYNEQFF. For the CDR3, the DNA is TGCAGCGCTTACGGCTACAATGAGCAGTTCTTC.

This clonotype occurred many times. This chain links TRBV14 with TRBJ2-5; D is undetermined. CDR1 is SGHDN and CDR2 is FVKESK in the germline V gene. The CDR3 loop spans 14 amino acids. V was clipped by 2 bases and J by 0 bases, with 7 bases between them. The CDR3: CASSQFDYQETQYF. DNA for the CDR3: TGTGCCAGCAGCCAATTCGACTACCAAGAGACCCAGTACTTC.

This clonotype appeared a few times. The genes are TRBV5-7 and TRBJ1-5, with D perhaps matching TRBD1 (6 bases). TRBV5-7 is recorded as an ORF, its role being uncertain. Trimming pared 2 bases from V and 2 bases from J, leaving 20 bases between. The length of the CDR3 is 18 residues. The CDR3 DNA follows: TGTGCCAGCAGCTTAGGGGGACAAAAGAGAGGGGGCAATCAGCCCCAGCATTTT. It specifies CASSLGGQKRGGNQPQHF.

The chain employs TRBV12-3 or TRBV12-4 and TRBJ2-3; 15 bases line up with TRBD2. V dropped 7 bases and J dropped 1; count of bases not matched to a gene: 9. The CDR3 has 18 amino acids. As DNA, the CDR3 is TGTGCCAGCACTGCGGGACTAGCGGGGGGCTCCGGCACAGATACGCAGTATTTT. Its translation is CASTAGLAGGSGTDTQYF.

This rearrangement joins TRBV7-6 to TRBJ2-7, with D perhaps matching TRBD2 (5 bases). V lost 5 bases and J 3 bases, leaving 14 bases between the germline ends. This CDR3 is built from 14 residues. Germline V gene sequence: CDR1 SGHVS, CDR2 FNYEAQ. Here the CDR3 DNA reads TGTGCCAGCAGCCCGCCGGGGATGAACTACGAGCAGTACTTC. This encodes CASSPPGMNYEQYF.

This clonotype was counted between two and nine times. Here the CDR3 DNA reads TGTGCCAGCAGCTTCGGCCTAGCGGGGGGTGAGGCCACAGATACGCAGTATTTT. This sequence encodes CASSFGLAGGEATDTQYF. The V call is TRBV7-9, the J call TRBJ2-3; 11 nucleotides align to TRBD2. Germline V CDR1 and CDR2: SEHNR, FQNEAQ (reference sequence). This CDR3 is built from 18 residues. Trimming at V came to 3 bases and at J to 2 bases, leaving 10 bases not matched to a gene.

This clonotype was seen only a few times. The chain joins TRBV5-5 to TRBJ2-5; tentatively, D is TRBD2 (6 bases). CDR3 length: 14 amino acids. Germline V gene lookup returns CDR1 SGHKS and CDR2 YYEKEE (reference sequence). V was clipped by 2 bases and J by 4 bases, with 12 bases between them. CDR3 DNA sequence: TGTGCCAGCAGCTTTGAACCCGGGGGAGAGACCCAGTACTTC. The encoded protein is CASSFEPGGETQYF.

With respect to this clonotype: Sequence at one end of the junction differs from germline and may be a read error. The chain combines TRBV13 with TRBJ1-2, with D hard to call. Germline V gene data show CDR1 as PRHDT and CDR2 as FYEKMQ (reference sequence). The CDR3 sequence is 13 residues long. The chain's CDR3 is CASSQLNTYDYTF. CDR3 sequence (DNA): TGTGCCAGCAGCCAACTTAATACCTATGACTACACCTTC. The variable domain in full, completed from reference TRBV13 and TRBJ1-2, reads AAGVIQSPRHLIKEKRETATLKCYPIPRHDTVYWYQQGPGQDPQFLISFYEKMQSDKGSIPDRFSAQQFSDYHSELNMSSLELGDSALYFCASSQLNTYDYTFGSGTRLTVV.

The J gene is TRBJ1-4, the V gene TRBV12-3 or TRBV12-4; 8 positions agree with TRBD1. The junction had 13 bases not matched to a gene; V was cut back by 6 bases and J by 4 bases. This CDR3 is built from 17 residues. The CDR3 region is CASSRPPTGAGNEKLFF. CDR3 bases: TGTGCCAGCAGCCGCCCCCCGACAGGGGCGGGTAATGAAAAACTGTTTTTT.

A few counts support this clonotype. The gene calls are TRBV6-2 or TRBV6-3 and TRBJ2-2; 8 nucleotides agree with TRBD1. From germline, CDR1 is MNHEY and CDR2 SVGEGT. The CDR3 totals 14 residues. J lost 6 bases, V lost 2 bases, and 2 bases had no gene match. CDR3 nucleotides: TGTGCCAGCAGTTACGAACAGGGGGCCGGGGAGCTGTTTTTT. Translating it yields CASSYEQGAGELFF.

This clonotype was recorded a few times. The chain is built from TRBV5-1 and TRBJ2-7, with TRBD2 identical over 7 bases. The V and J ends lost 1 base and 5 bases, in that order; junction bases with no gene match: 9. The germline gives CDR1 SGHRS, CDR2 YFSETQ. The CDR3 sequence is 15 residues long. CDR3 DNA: TGCGCCAGCAGCTTGAATCCCCAGGGAGGGAACGAGCAGTACTTC. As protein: CASSLNPQGGNEQYF.

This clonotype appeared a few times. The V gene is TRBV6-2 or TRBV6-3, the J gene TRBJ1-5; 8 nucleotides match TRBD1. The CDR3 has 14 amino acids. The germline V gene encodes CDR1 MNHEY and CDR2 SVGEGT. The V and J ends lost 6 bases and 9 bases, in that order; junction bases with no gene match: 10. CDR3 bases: TGTGCCAGCAGCCCTGGACAGGGTTTATCGCCCCAGCATTTT. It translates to CASSPGQGLSPQHF.

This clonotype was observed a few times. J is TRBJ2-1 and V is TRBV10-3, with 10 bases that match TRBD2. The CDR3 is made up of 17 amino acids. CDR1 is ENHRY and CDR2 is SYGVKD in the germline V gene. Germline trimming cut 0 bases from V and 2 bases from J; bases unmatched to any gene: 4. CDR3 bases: TGTGCCATCAGTGAGTCGTTAGCGGGGGGTCCCTACAATGAGCAGTTCTTC. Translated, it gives CAISESLAGGPYNEQFF.

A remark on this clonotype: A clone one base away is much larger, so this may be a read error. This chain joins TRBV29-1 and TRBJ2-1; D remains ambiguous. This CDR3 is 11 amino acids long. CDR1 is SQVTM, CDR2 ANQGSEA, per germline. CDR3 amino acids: CSVGSYTEQFF. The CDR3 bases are TGCAGCGTTGGGTCCTACACTGAGCAGTTCTTC.

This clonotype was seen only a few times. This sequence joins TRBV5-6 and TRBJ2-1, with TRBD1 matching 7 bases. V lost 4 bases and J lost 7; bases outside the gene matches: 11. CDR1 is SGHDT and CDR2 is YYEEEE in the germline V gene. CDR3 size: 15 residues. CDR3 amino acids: CASSNINTGANEQFF. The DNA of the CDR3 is TGTGCCAGCAGCAATATTAATACAGGGGCAAATGAGCAGTTCTTC.

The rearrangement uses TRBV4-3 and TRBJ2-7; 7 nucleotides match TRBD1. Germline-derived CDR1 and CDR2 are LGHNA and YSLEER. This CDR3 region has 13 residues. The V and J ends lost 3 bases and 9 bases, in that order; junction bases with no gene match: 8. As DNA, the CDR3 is TGCGCCAGCAGCCAGGGAGTACAGGGGCGGCAGTACTTC. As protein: CASSQGVQGRQYF.

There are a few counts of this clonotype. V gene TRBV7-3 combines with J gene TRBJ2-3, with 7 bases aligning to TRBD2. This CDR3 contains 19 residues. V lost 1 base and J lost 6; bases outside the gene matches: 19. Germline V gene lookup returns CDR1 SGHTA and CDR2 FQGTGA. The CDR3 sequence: CASSLKVAWAGDSRDTQYF. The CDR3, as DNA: TGTGCCAGCAGCTTAAAAGTTGCATGGGCGGGGGACTCGCGGGATACGCAGTATTTT.

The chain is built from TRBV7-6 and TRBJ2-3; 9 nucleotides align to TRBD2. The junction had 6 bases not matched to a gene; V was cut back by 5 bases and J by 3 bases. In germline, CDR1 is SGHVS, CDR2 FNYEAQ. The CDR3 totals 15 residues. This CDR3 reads CASSRSGGPTDTQYF. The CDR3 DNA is TGTGCCAGCAGCAGGAGCGGGGGGCCTACAGATACGCAGTATTTT.

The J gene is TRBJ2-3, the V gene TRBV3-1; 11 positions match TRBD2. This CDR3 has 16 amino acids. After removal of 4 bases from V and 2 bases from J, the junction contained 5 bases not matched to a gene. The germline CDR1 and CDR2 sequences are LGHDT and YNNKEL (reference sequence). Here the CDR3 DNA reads TGTGCCAGCAGCCCGACTAGCGGGGAATTCACAGATACGCAGTATTTT. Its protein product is CASSPTSGEFTDTQYF.

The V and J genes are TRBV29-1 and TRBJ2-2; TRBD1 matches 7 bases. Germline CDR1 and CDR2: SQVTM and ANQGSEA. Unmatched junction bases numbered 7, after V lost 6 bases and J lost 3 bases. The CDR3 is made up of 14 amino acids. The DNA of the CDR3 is TGCAGCGTACCGACAGGGACGGACACCGGGGAGCTGTTTTTT. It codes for CSVPTGTDTGELFF.

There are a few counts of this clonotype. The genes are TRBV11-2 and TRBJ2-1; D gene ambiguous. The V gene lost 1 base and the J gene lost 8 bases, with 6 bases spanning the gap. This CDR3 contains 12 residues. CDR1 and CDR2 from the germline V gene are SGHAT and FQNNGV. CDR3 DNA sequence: TGTGCCAGCAGCTTAGTGCCCTATGAGCAGTTCTTC. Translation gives CASSLVPYEQFF. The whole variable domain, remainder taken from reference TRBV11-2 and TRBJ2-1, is EAGVAQSPRYKIIEKRQSVAFWCNPISGHATLYWYQQILGQGPKLLIQFQNNGVVDDSQLPKDRFSAERLKGVDSTLKIQPAKLEDSAVYLCASSLVPYEQFFGPGTRLTVL.

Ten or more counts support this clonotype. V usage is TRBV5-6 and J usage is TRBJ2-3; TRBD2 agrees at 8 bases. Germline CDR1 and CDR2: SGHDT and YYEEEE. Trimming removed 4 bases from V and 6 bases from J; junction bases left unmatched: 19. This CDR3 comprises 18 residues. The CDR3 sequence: CASSITPGRGVSEDTQYF. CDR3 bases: TGTGCCAGCAGCATCACTCCCGGGCGGGGGGTATCTGAGGATACGCAGTATTTT. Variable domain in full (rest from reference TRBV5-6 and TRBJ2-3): DAGVTQSPTHLIKTRGQQVTLRCSPKSGHDTVSWYQQALGQGPQFIFQYYEEEERQRGNFPDRFSGHQFPNYSSELNVNALLLGDSALYLCASSITPGRGVSEDTQYFGPGTRLTVL.